This TCR beta chain was observed in a study of blood T cell repertoires in COVID-19. The CDR3 length is 16 residues. The junction had 7 bases not matched to a gene; V was cut back by 6 bases and J by 2 bases. Assay used: immunoSEQ multiplex PCR; TCRdb lists only in-frame clones, some missing. The repertoire holds roughly 240,000 clones, with roughly 79% as singletons. The chain couples TRBV5-3 to TRBJ2-7, with 14 bases matching TRBD2. TRBV5-3 is flagged as an ORF with uncertain function. Sequenced: peripheral blood. The origin of this receptor is a woman of 80 years or more with acute or convalescent COVID-19. The CDR3 nucleotides are TGTGCCAGAACTCCGGGACTAGCGGGAGAAACCTACGAGCAGTACTTC. It codes for CARTPGLAGETYEQYF.